This TCR beta chain was recovered during a study of shared clonotypes between healthy human individuals. Sorted-subset replicate PCRs used roughly 210 ng of genomic DNA. This amount corresponded to 30,000 to 35,000 T cell genomes. The method was immunoSEQ multiplex PCR; TCRdb's version includes in-frame clones alone and lacks a portion of them. The sample carries around 1.5 million clones, 95% to 99% recorded once. Healthy adults negative for HIV, lacking recent acute infections or vaccinations, served as donors. Of note for this clone: Its antigen is not identified.

Notes on the study in general: Naive CD4 clonotype sharing across a handful of donors was 4.5% to 6%.

The germline V gene encodes CDR1 SGHTA and CDR2 FQGNSA. This CDR3 spans 14 amino acids. V lost 5 bases to trimming and J lost 4 bases; unmatched junction nucleotides: 4. The sample was naive CD4+ T cells sorted from blood. Subset noted: CD45RA+ positively selected. This sequence was found in a man younger than 40 in good health. The chain couples TRBV7-2 to TRBJ2-5; 10 positions agree with TRBD2. DNA for the CDR3: TGTGCCAGCAGCCCGGGACTAGCGATAGAGACCCAGTACTTC. Translated, it gives CASSPGLAIETQYF.